This TCR beta chain is from a study of T cells in Graves' hyperthyroidism and ophthalmopathy. Researchers amplified the TCR beta CDR3 regions from RNA transcripts. Researchers ran a first-round RT-PCR on the TCR CDR3 using the HTBI primer set. TCRdb ran MiXCR on the multiplex PCR reads and lists one entry per CDR3 protein. The data hold over 200,000 distinct CDR3 sequences, with about 16% observed a single time. V was pared by 3 bases and J by 0 bases, with 4 bases of the junction left unmatched. CDR3 length: 15 amino acids. In germline, CDR1 is GTSNPN, CDR2 SVGIG (reference sequence). A few counts support this clonotype. Calling Graves' hyperthyroidism stable meant ophthalmopathy did not progress within 18 months. Diagnosis rested on symptoms, serum thyroxine and TRAb, thyroid ultrasound, and orbital computed tomography.

Sequencing was done on a sample of blood. This receptor was taken from a man between 40 and 49 years old with Graves' hyperthyroidism. V usage is TRBV30 and J usage is TRBJ2-3, with 9 bases aligning to TRBD2. As DNA, the CDR3 is TGTGCCTGGAGCCCGGGACTAGCTAGCACAGATACGCAGTATTTT. Encoded protein: CAWSPGLASTDTQYF.